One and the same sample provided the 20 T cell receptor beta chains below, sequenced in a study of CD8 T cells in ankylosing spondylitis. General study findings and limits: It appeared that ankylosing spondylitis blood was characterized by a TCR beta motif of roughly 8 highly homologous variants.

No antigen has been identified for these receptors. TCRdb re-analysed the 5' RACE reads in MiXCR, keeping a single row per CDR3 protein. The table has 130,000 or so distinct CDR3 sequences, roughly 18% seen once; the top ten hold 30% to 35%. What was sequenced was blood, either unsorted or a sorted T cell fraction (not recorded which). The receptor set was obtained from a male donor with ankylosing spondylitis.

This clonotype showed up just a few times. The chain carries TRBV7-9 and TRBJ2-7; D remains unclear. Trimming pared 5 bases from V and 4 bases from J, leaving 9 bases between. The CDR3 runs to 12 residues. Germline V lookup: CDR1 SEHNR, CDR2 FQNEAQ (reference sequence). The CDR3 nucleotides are TGTGCCAGCAGCCCGAAAGAGTACGAGCAGTACTTC. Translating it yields CASSPKEYEQYF.

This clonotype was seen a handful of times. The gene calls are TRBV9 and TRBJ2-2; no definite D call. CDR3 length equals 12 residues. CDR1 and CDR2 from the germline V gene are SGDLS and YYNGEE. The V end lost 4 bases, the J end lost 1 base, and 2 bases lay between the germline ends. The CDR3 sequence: CASSKNTGELFF. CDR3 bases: TGTGCCAGCAGCAAGAACACCGGGGAGCTGTTTTTT. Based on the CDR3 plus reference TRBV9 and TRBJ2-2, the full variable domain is DSGVTQTPKHLITATGQRVTLRCSPRSGDLSVYWYQQSLDQGLQFLIQYYNGEERAKGNILERFSAQQFPDLHSELNLSSLELGDSALYFCASSKNTGELFFGEGSRLTVL.

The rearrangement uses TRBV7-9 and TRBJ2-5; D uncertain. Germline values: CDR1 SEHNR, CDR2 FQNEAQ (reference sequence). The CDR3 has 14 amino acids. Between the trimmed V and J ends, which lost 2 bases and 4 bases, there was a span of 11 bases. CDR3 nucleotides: TGTGCCAGCAGCTTATTACGGCGGCGAGAGACCCAGTACTTC. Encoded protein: CASSLLRRRETQYF.

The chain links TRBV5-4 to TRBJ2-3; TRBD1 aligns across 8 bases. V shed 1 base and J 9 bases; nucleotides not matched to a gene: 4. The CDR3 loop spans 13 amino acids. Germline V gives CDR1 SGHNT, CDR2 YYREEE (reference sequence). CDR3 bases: TGTGCCAGCAGCTTGACAACAGGGGGAACGCAGTATTTT. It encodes CASSLTTGGTQYF.

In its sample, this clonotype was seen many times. DNA for the CDR3: TGTGCCAGCAGCTTATTAGGGCTCGGCAATCAGCCCCAGCATTTT. Its translation is CASSLLGLGNQPQHF. The rearrangement links TRBV7-8 to TRBJ1-5; no clear D. This CDR3 is built from 15 residues. Germline V gene data show CDR1 as SGHVS and CDR2 as FQNEAQ. Trimming shortened V by 2 bases and J by 2 bases, and 10 bases separated the two germline ends. Based on the CDR3 plus reference TRBV7-8 and TRBJ1-5, the full variable domain is GAGVSQSPRYKVAKRGQDVALRCDPISGHVSLFWYQQALGQGPEFLTYFQNEAQLDKSGLPSDRFFAERPEGSVSTLKIQRTQQEDSAVYLCASSLLGLGNQPQHFGDGTRLSIL.

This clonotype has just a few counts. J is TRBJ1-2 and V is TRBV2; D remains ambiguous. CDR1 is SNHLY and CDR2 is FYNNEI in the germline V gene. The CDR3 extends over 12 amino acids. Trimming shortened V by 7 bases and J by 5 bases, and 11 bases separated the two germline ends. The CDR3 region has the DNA TGTGCCAGCATGTCGAATGAATATGGCTACACCTTC. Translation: CASMSNEYGYTF.

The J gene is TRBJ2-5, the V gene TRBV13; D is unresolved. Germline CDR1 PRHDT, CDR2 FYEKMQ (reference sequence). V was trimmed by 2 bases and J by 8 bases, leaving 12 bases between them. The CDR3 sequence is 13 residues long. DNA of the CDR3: TGTGCCAGCAGCTTATCGGAAGAAGGAACCCAGTACTTC. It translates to CASSLSEEGTQYF. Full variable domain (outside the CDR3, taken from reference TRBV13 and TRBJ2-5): AAGVIQSPRHLIKEKRETATLKCYPIPRHDTVYWYQQGPGQDPQFLISFYEKMQSDKGSIPDRFSAQQFSDYHSELNMSSLELGDSALYFCASSLSEEGTQYFGPGTRLLVL.

CDR3 in amino acids: CASSLGGLHSGNEQFF. CDR3 DNA: TGTGCCAGCAGTTTAGGTGGGCTTCATAGCGGAAATGAGCAGTTCTTC. The chain links TRBV27 to TRBJ2-1; perhaps TRBD2 as D (6 bases). With 2 bases removed from V and 7 bases from J, the gap between germline ends came to 18 bases. The CDR3 spans 16 residues. The V gene's germline CDR1 is MNHEY and CDR2 SMNVEV (reference sequence).

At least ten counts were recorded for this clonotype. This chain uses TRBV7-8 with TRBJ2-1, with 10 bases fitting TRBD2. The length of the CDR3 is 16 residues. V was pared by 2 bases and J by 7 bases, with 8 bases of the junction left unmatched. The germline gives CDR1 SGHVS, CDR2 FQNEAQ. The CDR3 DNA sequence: TGTGCCAGCAGCTTACAAGCTAGCGGGAGTAAAAATGAGCAGTTCTTC. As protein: CASSLQASGSKNEQFF.

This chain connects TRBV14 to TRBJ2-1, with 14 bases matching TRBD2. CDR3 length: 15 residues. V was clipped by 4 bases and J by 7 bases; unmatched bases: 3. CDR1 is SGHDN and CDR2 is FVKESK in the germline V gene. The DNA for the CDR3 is TGTGCCAGCAGCCTCGGGACTAGCGGGAGTAATGAGCAGTTCTTC. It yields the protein CASSLGTSGSNEQFF.

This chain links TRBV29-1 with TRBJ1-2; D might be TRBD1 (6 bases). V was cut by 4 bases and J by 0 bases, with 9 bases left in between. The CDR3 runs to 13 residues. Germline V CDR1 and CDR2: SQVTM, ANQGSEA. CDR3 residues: CSVGQATNYGYTF. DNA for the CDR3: TGCAGCGTTGGACAGGCTACTAACTATGGCTACACCTTC. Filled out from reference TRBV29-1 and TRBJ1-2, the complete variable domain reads SAVISQKPSRDICQRGTSLTIQCQVDSQVTMMFWYRQQPGQSLTLIATANQGSEATYESGFVIDKFPISRPNLTFSTLTVSNMSPEDSSIYLCSVGQATNYGYTFGSGTRLTVV.

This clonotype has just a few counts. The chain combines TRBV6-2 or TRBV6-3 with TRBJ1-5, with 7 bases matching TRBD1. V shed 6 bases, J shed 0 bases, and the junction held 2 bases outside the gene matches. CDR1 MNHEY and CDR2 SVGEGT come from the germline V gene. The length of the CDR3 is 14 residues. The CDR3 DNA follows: TGTGCCAGCAGGACAGGGATTAGCAATCAGCCCCAGCATTTT. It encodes CASRTGISNQPQHF.

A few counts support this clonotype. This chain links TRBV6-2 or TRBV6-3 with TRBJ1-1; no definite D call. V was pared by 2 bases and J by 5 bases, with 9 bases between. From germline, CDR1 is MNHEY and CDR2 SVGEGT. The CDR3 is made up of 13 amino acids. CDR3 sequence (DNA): TGTGCCAGCAGTTACCTTTTTTTAACTGAAGCTTTCTTT. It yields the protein CASSYLFLTEAFF.

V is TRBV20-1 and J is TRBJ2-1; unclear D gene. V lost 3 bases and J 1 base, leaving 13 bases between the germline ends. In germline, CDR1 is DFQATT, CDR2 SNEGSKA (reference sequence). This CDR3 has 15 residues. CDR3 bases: TGCAGTGCTAGTCCGCAGGCCGCTTCCTACAATGAGCAGTTCTTC. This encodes CSASPQAASYNEQFF.

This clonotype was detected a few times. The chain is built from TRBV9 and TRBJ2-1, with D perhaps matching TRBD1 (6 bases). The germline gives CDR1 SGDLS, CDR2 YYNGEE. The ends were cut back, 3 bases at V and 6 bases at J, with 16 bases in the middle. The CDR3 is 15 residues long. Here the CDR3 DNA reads TGTGCCAGCAGCGCGAGGTACCGGGACATCAATGAGCAGTTCTTC. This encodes CASSARYRDINEQFF.

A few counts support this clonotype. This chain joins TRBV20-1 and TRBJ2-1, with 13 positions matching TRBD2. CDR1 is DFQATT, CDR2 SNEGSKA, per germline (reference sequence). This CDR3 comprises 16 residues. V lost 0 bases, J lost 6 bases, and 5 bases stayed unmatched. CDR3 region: CSARDPGTSGINEQFF. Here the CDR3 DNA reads TGCAGTGCTAGAGATCCCGGGACTAGCGGGATCAATGAGCAGTTCTTC.

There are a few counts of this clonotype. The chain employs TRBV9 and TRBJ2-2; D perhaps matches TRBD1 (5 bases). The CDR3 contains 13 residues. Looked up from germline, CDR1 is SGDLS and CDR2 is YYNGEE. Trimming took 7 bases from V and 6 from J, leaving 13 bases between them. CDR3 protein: CASRRTTAGELFF. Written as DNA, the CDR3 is TGTGCCAGCCGCCGGACAACAGCCGGGGAGCTGTTTTTT. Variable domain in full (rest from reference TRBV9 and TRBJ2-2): DSGVTQTPKHLITATGQRVTLRCSPRSGDLSVYWYQQSLDQGLQFLIQYYNGEERAKGNILERFSAQQFPDLHSELNLSSLELGDSALYFCASRRTTAGELFFGEGSRLTVL.

The CDR3 region is CASSRRPGRTKNIQYF. The CDR3 coding sequence is TGTGCCAGCAGTCGCAGGCCCGGTAGGACCAAAAACATTCAGTACTTC. The rearrangement joins TRBV27 to TRBJ2-4; D gene uncertain. In germline, CDR1 is MNHEY, CDR2 SMNVEV (reference sequence). V lost 5 bases and J 2 bases, leaving 16 bases between the germline ends. CDR3 length equals 16 residues.

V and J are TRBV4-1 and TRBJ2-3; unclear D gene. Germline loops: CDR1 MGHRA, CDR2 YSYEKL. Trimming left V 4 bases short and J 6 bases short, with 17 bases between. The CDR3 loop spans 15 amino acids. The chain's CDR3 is CASSPSGPAGDTQYF. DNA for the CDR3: TGCGCCAGCAGCCCCTCCGGCCCCGCCGGGGATACGCAGTATTTT.

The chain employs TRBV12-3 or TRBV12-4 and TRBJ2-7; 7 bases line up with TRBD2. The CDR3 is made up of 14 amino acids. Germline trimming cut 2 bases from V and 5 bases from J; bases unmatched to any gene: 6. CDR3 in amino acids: CASSLNGRFDEQYF. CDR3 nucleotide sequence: TGTGCCAGCAGTTTAAACGGGAGGTTCGACGAGCAGTACTTC.